This T cell receptor (beta chain) originates from a study of regulatory T cells in long-lasting Graves disease. Time point in this sample: persistent/refractory GD, antithyroid drugs over 5 years with positive TRAb. PBMCs were the source of the RNA used for TCR sequencing. American Thyroid Association guidelines defined how Graves' disease was diagnosed. This CDR3 has 13 amino acids. Trimming removed 3 bases at V and 0 bases at J, with 4 bases between. Germline V gene data show CDR1 as ENHRY and CDR2 as SYGVKD. Combining iRepertoire HTBI primers with Arm-PCR of CDR3 regions, the authors built TCR beta libraries. TCRdb recomputed calls from the multiplex PCR reads with MiXCR, one row per CDR3 protein. The sample has around 340,000 distinct CDR3 sequences; around a fifth are singletons.

The material was peripheral blood mononuclear cells (PBMCs), obtained when the disease was refractory, from a patient treated with antithyroid drugs. This chain joins TRBV10-3 and TRBJ2-3; no reliable D call. The receptor was derived from a female donor with Graves disease. CDR3 sequence: CAISDESTDTQYF. As DNA, the CDR3 is TGTGCCATCAGTGACGAGAGCACAGATACGCAGTATTTT.